These 24 T cell receptor beta chains were sequenced from one sample in a study of blood T cells in healthy people across ages. Alongside a J-beta primer mix, a sample-barcoded 5' primer served in a second PCR lasting about 7 to 12 cycles. One entry per CDR3 protein, called by TCRdb with MiXCR from the 5' RACE reads. The top ten hold roughly 17% of the sample, which has more than 800,000 distinct CDR3 sequences, 25% to 35% seen once. The sequencing sample was made of blood. The receptors originated from a woman aged 80 or older in good health.

A word on this clonotype: A much larger clonotype is one base distant, so this may be a read error. This rearrangement joins TRBV28 to TRBJ2-5, with D possibly matching TRBD1 (5 bases). Germline V lookup: CDR1 MDHEN, CDR2 SYDVKM. The CDR3 is made up of 14 amino acids. The V gene lost 3 bases and the J gene lost 11 bases, with 19 bases spanning the gap. The CDR3 region has the DNA TGTGCCAGCAGTTTCGCGACAGCCTACAATGAGCAGTACTTC. Protein sequence: CASSFATAYNEQYF.

This clonotype was recorded at least ten times. The V call is TRBV7-9, the J call TRBJ2-1; D is perhaps TRBD1 or TRBD2 (6 bases each). CDR3 size: 20 residues. CDR1 and CDR2 from the germline V gene are SEHNR and FQNEAQ (reference sequence). The V gene lost 2 bases and the J gene lost 0 bases, with 23 bases spanning the gap. The CDR3 DNA is TGTGCCAGCAGCTTAAGGGCGGGACAATCAGTTTGGAGCTCCTACAATGAGCAGTTCTTC. It specifies CASSLRAGQSVWSSYNEQFF.

The chain recombines TRBV20-1 with TRBJ1-1, with 9 bases that match TRBD1. This CDR3 is built from 14 residues. Germline CDR1 DFQATT, CDR2 SNEGSKA (reference sequence). In DNA form, the CDR3 reads TGCAGGGCAGACAGGGGGGGTGGGAACACTGAAGCTTTCTTT. Translation gives CRADRGGGNTEAFF.

This clonotype was seen repeatedly, ten times or more. The rearrangement links TRBV5-1 to TRBJ2-1; weak D call: TRBD2 (6 bases). V was clipped by 0 bases and J by 2 bases, with 12 bases between them. From germline, CDR1 is SGHRS and CDR2 YFSETQ. This CDR3 is built from 16 residues. In DNA form, the CDR3 reads TGCGCCAGCAGCTTGGATCGGGGCGGGGCCTACAATGAGCAGTTCTTC. It codes for CASSLDRGGAYNEQFF. Together with reference TRBV5-1 and TRBJ2-1, the CDR3 gives the full variable domain: KAGVTQTPRYLIKTRGQQVTLSCSPISGHRSVSWYQQTPGQGLQFLFEYFSETQRNKGNFPGRFSGRQFSNSRSEMNVSTLELGDSALYLCASSLDRGGAYNEQFFGPGTRLTVL.

This clonotype was counted at least ten times. The chain recombines TRBV20-1 with TRBJ2-5; tentatively, D is TRBD2 (6 bases). The ends were cut back, 5 bases at V and 2 bases at J, with 9 bases in the middle. CDR3 size: 12 residues. Looked up from germline, CDR1 is DFQATT and CDR2 is SNEGSKA (reference sequence). This chain's CDR3 is CSAGGTQETQYF. As DNA, the CDR3 is TGCAGTGCTGGGGGGACTCAAGAGACCCAGTACTTC.

This clonotype was counted between two and nine times. Being one base from a much bigger clone, this may be a read error. This rearrangement joins TRBV11-2 to TRBJ2-1, with D perhaps TRBD1 or TRBD2 (5 bases each). CDR1 is SGHAT, CDR2 FQNNGV, per germline. The V end lost 5 bases, the J end lost 6 bases, and 20 bases lay between the germline ends. The CDR3 runs 16 residues. The CDR3 DNA sequence: TGTGCCAGCAGCCCCCTGATAGCCGGGACCAGCAATGAGCAGTTCTTC. As protein: CASSPLIAGTSNEQFF.

The chain couples TRBV5-6 to TRBJ2-1; perhaps TRBD2 as D (6 bases). CDR1 and CDR2 (germline): SGHDT, YYEEEE. CDR3 length equals 14 residues. Trimming removed 2 bases at V and 6 bases at J, with 12 bases between. CDR3 sequence (DNA): TGTGCCAGCAGCTTAGGGCTAGCGCGCAATGAGCAGTTCTTC. Its protein product is CASSLGLARNEQFF.

On this clonotype: This may be a read error: a much more frequent sequence differs by one nucleotide. The DNA for the CDR3 is TGTGCCAGCAGCAAGACTAGTTTTGAGCAGTACTTC. This encodes CASSKTSFEQYF. V gene TRBV6-2 or TRBV6-3 combines with J gene TRBJ2-5; a possible D gene is TRBD2 (6 bases). V was shortened by 6 bases and J by 11 bases, with 16 bases between the two germline ends. CDR1 MNHEY and CDR2 SVGEGT come from the germline V gene. This CDR3 spans 12 amino acids.

A remark on this clonotype: One junction end does not reproduce the germline sequence, and a read error may be involved. V is TRBV20-1 and J is TRBJ2-1; possible D gene TRBD2, 6 bases. The CDR3 spans 13 residues. CDR1 is DFQATT and CDR2 is SNEGSKA in the germline V gene (reference sequence). The CDR3 loop is CSAKRVNINERFF. The CDR3 DNA follows: TGCAGTGCCAAGCGGGTTAATATCAATGAGCGGTTCTTC.

This clonotype has at least ten counts. CDR3 nucleotide sequence: TGTGCCAGCAGTTTAACGGGGACGGGAGGCTATGGCTACACCTTC. It codes for CASSLTGTGGYGYTF. The rearrangement joins TRBV7-8 to TRBJ1-2, with a tentative D call TRBD1 (5 bases). V shed 6 bases and J shed 4 bases, with 18 bases lying between them. The CDR3 loop spans 15 amino acids. The germline V gene has CDR1 SGHVS and CDR2 FQNEAQ.

This clonotype was picked up a small number of times. The chain combines TRBV7-2 with TRBJ2-3, with D tentatively TRBD1 (5 bases). Trimming stripped 7 bases from V and 4 bases from J, with 21 bases between. CDR1 and CDR2 (germline): SGHTA, FQGNSA. This CDR3 contains 16 residues. As DNA, the CDR3 is TGTGCCAGCACAACCCAGGCCGGCGGACACGCAGATACGCAGTATTTT. This translates into CASTTQAGGHADTQYF.

This clonotype was detected ten times or more. This chain connects TRBV6-6 to TRBJ2-5; 7 nucleotides line up with TRBD1. Trimming removed 2 bases from V and 5 bases from J; junction bases left unmatched: 8. CDR3 length equals 15 residues. Germline CDR1 and CDR2: MNHNY and SVGAGI (reference sequence). DNA of the CDR3: TGTGCCAGCAGTTACGCGGACAGGTTAGGGGAGACCCAGTACTTC. Protein: CASSYADRLGETQYF.

This clonotype was detected only a few times. V usage is TRBV2 and J usage is TRBJ1-2, with unresolved D. Germline V gene sequence: CDR1 SNHLY, CDR2 FYNNEI. The CDR3 has 13 residues. V shed 10 bases and J shed 4 bases, with 16 bases lying between them. The CDR3, as DNA: TGTGCCACAGCCTTGCGGGTGTTCTATGGCTACACCTTC. It yields the protein CATALRVFYGYTF.

V usage is TRBV6-2 or TRBV6-3 and J usage is TRBJ2-2; D is undetermined. The germline CDR1 and CDR2 sequences are MNHEY and SVGEGT. V was shortened by 2 bases and J by 1 base, with 14 bases between the two germline ends. This CDR3 has 17 amino acids. CDR3 DNA: TGTGCCAGCAGTTACGGTTGGAAGGCAAAGAACACCGGGGAGCTGTTTTTT. It specifies CASSYGWKAKNTGELFF.

Turning to this clonotype: A much larger clone differs from this one at a single base, so this may be a read error. V and J are TRBV4-3 and TRBJ2-1; 10 bases are shared with TRBD2. Unmatched junction bases numbered 11, after V lost 2 bases and J lost 13 bases. The V gene's germline CDR1 is LGHNA and CDR2 YSLEER. This CDR3 region has 15 residues. The chain's CDR3 is CASSQQRGGGETQFF. The CDR3 DNA is TGCGCCAGCAGCCAACAGCGGGGGGGAGGAGAGACCCAGTTCTTC.

On this clonotype: This could be a read error, since a much larger clone is one nucleotide away. V usage is TRBV12-3 or TRBV12-4 and J usage is TRBJ2-3, with D possibly TRBD1 on 5 matching bases. CDR3 length: 16 residues. The V gene lost 4 bases and the J gene lost 4 bases, with 18 bases spanning the gap. CDR3 residues: CASSSAWGEGADTQYF. For the CDR3, the DNA is TGTGCCAGCAGTTCGGCCTGGGGCGAAGGCGCAGATACGCAGTATTTT.

Turning to this clonotype: This may be a read error: a much more frequent sequence differs by one nucleotide. The gene calls are TRBV25-1 and TRBJ1-2; TRBD1 agrees at 12 bases. CDR1 and CDR2 (germline): MGHDK, SYGVNS. This CDR3 region has 17 residues. V lost 4 bases, J lost 6 bases, and 12 bases stayed unmatched. The CDR3 protein is CASSATGTGGAFNGYTF. CDR3 DNA: TGTGCCAGCAGTGCCACCGGGACAGGGGGCGCTTTTAATGGCTACACCTTC.

This clonotype was seen a few times. The chain has TRBV6-2 or TRBV6-3 and TRBJ2-6; TRBD1 matches at 7 bases. CDR1 is MNHEY and CDR2 is SVGEGT in the germline V gene. V was clipped by 4 bases and J by 0 bases; unmatched bases: 3. The CDR3 contains 16 residues. CDR3 coding DNA: TGTGCCAGCAGTTTCAACAGGGGCTCTGGGGCCAACGTCCTGACTTTC. Amino acid sequence: CASSFNRGSGANVLTF.

This clonotype was recorded at least ten times. This chain connects TRBV5-1 to TRBJ1-2; D perhaps matches TRBD1 (5 bases). Trimming cost V 0 bases and J 5 bases, with 14 bases left between them. CDR1 and CDR2 from the germline V gene are SGHRS and YFSETQ. The CDR3 runs to 15 residues. The chain's CDR3 is CASSLAPGLGYGYTF. In DNA form, the CDR3 reads TGCGCCAGCAGCTTGGCCCCAGGGCTTGGATATGGCTACACCTTC.

About this clonotype itself: Possible read error: a much larger clone is one base away. This sequence joins TRBV6-1 and TRBJ2-4; D is uncertain. The end of the DNA is better explained by TRBJ2-7, so the J call may be wrong. The CDR3 totals 13 residues. Germline V gene lookup returns CDR1 MNHNS and CDR2 SASEGT. The CDR3 bases are TGTGCCAGCAGGGATAACAGTTGGAGCGAGCAGTACTTC. Translation: CASRDNSWSEQYF.

This clonotype was observed many times. The chain links TRBV6-5 to TRBJ2-7; perhaps TRBD1 as D (6 bases). The V end was cut by 5 bases, the J end by 4 bases, with 18 bases between. This CDR3 is 15 amino acids long. Germline V gene lookup returns CDR1 MNHEY and CDR2 SVGAGI. The CDR3 loop is CASSGSGGQTYEQYF. The CDR3 region has the DNA TGTGCCAGCAGTGGGTCCGGCGGACAGACTTACGAGCAGTACTTC.

The genes are TRBV18 and TRBJ2-7, with 12 bases identical to TRBD1. Germline lookup yields CDR1 KGHSH and CDR2 LQKENI. This CDR3 spans 15 amino acids. Unmatched junction bases numbered 4, after V lost 1 base and J lost 6 bases. The CDR3 protein is CASSPQVGQGAEQYF. As DNA, the CDR3 is TGTGCCAGCTCACCACAGGTGGGACAGGGGGCCGAGCAGTACTTC.

Remarks on this clonotype: The conserved phenylalanine or tryptophan normally closing the CDR3 is absent here, so this likely arose from a read error. It is unclear where the CDR3 begins or ends on the DNA, so no DNA is shown, and the CDR3 is as TCRdb lists it. The chain employs TRBV6-5 and TRBJ2-7. CDR1 MNHEY and CDR2 SVGAGI come from the germline V gene. The CDR3 contains 11 residues when both ends are counted. The CDR3: CASRSDETPYC.

The chain has TRBV6-5 and TRBJ2-1, with 8 bases matching TRBD1. CDR1 MNHEY and CDR2 SVGAGI come from the germline V gene. There are 18 residues in the CDR3. V was pared by 2 bases and J by 6 bases, with 15 bases of the junction left unmatched. The CDR3 region is CASSYRGPARGPCNEQFF. In nucleotides, the CDR3 is TGTGCCAGCAGTTACCGGGGTCCGGCCAGGGGGCCGTGCAATGAGCAGTTCTTC.